Presented here are 10 T cell receptor beta chains from one specimen sequenced in a study of OX40 agonist ivuxolimab in advanced cancers. Assay used: immunoSEQ multiplex PCR; TCRdb lists only in-frame clones, some missing. This table holds 100,000 to 120,000 clones, 80% to 95% found once. Sequenced here: CD4+ or CD8+ T cells sorted from blood, sampled in a trial of the OX40 agonist ivuxolimab. The receptors here all came from an adult with an advanced solid tumor such as melanoma, head and neck, liver or kidney cancer.

This chain connects TRBV5-4 to TRBJ2-1; weak D call: TRBD2 (7 bases). The germline V and J ends were trimmed by 0 bases and 3 bases, with 13 bases remaining between them. CDR3 size: 16 residues. Germline CDR1 and CDR2: SGHNT and YYREEE (reference sequence). CDR3 sequence reads: CASSLGRGGLYNEQFF. The CDR3 DNA reads TGTGCCAGCAGCTTGGGTCGCGGGGGCCTCTACAATGAGCAGTTCTTC.

This sequence joins TRBV19 and TRBJ1-1, with D unresolved. Trimming removed 9 bases at V and 1 base at J, with 12 bases between. This CDR3 comprises 13 residues. Per germline, CDR1 LNHDA and CDR2 SQIVND (reference sequence). The CDR3 loop reads CASRKRQNTEAFF. The CDR3 nucleotides are TGTGCCAGCCGTAAAAGGCAGAACACTGAAGCTTTCTTT.

This rearrangement joins TRBV19 to TRBJ1-2; D unresolved. Germline CDR1 reads LNHDA; CDR2 reads SQIVND (reference sequence). This CDR3 comprises 14 residues. The V gene lost 5 bases and the J gene lost 2 bases, with 12 bases spanning the gap. The CDR3 sequence is CASSYQAGNYGYTF. In nucleotides, the CDR3 is TGTGCCAGTAGTTATCAGGCAGGAAACTATGGCTACACCTTC.

The rearrangement links TRBV27 to TRBJ2-1; D uncertain. Germline loops: CDR1 MNHEY, CDR2 SMNVEV (reference sequence). The CDR3 is 15 amino acids. V lost 4 bases, J lost 2 bases, and 12 bases lay in between. The CDR3 region is CASSSPLTPYNEQFF. For the CDR3, the DNA is TGTGCCAGCAGTTCTCCTCTTACACCCTACAATGAGCAGTTCTTC.

The chain links TRBV5-1 to TRBJ2-1; TRBD2 aligns across 9 bases. Germline V lookup: CDR1 SGHRS, CDR2 YFSETQ. There are 16 residues in the CDR3. J lost 0 bases, V lost 7 bases, and 8 bases had no gene match. The CDR3: CASLRSAGGSYNEQFF. CDR3 nucleotide sequence: TGCGCCAGCCTCCGCTCAGCGGGGGGCTCCTACAATGAGCAGTTCTTC.

The chain links TRBV27 to TRBJ2-7; D not certain. This CDR3 is built from 14 residues. The germline V gene has CDR1 MNHEY and CDR2 SMNVEV (reference sequence). Trimming pared 4 bases from V and 7 bases from J, leaving 17 bases between. The CDR3 bases are TGTGCCAGCAGTTGGCTGACCAAGGGTGGTGAGCAGTACTTC. Its translation: CASSWLTKGGEQYF.

This sequence joins TRBV30 and TRBJ1-1; tentatively, D is TRBD1 (6 bases). CDR1 and CDR2 (germline): GTSNPN, SVGIG (reference sequence). V was pared by 0 bases and J by 7 bases, with 15 bases between. This CDR3 comprises 14 residues. The CDR3 region has the DNA TGTGCCTGGAGTGTGCAGGGGACTTCTTTTGAAGCTTTCTTT. This translates into CAWSVQGTSFEAFF.

This clone was seen only a few times. The same CDR3 is also encoded by other DNA sequences in this sample. The V and J genes are TRBV18 and TRBJ1-6; D ambiguous. The V end was cut by 2 bases, the J end by 7 bases, with 6 bases between. CDR3 length: 13 amino acids. Germline values: CDR1 KGHSH, CDR2 LQKENI. Here the CDR3 reads CASSPDRNSPLHF. CDR3 DNA sequence: TGTGCCAGCTCACCAGATCGAAATTCACCCCTCCACTTT.

This rearrangement joins TRBV19 to TRBJ2-2; no definite D call. V dropped 8 bases and J dropped 5 bases, with 9 bases sitting between them. CDR3 length: 12 amino acids. CDR1 LNHDA and CDR2 SQIVND come from the germline V gene (reference sequence). The CDR3 loop is CASRWATGELFF. The CDR3 bases are TGTGCCAGTCGCTGGGCGACCGGGGAGCTGTTTTTT.

This clone was seen only a few times. The chain employs TRBV5-1 and TRBJ2-3, with 15 bases aligning to TRBD2. Germline assignment: CDR1 SGHRS and CDR2 YFSETQ. V was clipped by 4 bases and J by 1 base; unmatched bases: 10. The CDR3 consists of 19 residues. The CDR3 is CASSAGLAGGLGGTDTQYF. DNA for the CDR3: TGCGCCAGCAGCGCGGGACTAGCGGGGGGCCTAGGAGGCACAGATACGCAGTATTTT.